What follows is one TCR beta chain and its context. This record belongs to a study of CD8+ T cells in alopecia areata. Trimming cost V 3 bases and J 4 bases, with 19 bases left between them. The CDR3 loop spans 16 amino acids. CDR1 is GTSNPN, CDR2 SVGIG, per germline (reference sequence). Extraction of RNA preceded its reverse transcription into cDNA, which served as the sequencing template. The protocol was immunoSEQ multiplex PCR, while the TCRdb copy is restricted to in-frame clones and leaves out a portion. The sample includes roughly 120,000 clones, approximately 52% of them seen just once. Documented treatment: oral pan-JAK inhibitor, 5-10 mg twice daily.

The chain recombines TRBV30 with TRBJ2-1, with D perhaps matching TRBD1 or TRBD2 (5 bases each). This TCR was recovered from a human donor with alopecia areata. Sequences were derived from CD8+ T cells sorted from blood, sampled at week 4, from a patient treated with tofacitinib. CDR3: CAWSLPGHRLYNEQFF. The CDR3 DNA reads TGTGCCTGGAGCCTTCCGGGGCACCGCTTATACAATGAGCAGTTCTTC.